This TCR beta chain appears in the sequencing data of a study of T-cell reconstitution after alpha-beta-depleted transplantation in children. Study-level findings and limits: Several hundred expanded graft clones reportedly were the source of alpha-beta T cells about two months after transplant.

Germline CDR1 SGHRS, CDR2 YFSETQ. The V gene end was trimmed by 1 base and the J gene end by 1 base; junction bases not matched to a gene: 7. CDR3 size: 16 residues. Unique molecular identifiers were incorporated into the prepared TCRbeta library. TCRdb itself ran the PCR reads through MiXCR, one entry per CDR3 protein. The repertoire includes just over 950,000 distinct CDR3 sequences, less than 30% of them detected once, and roughly 28% sits in the top ten. Comments on this clonotype: Antigen specificity is unknown.

The sequencing used PBMCs, mostly from graft donor cells, collected 360 days after TCRalphabeta/CD19-depleted stem cell transplant. This TCR came from a boy under two years old who had a stem cell transplant for SCID, so the T cells may come from the graft donor. This chain joins TRBV5-1 and TRBJ2-7; 8 nucleotides align to TRBD1. The CDR3 DNA follows: TGCGCCAGCAGCTTGACTTCCGGGACAGGATCCTACGAGCAGTACTTC. Amino acids: CASSLTSGTGSYEQYF.